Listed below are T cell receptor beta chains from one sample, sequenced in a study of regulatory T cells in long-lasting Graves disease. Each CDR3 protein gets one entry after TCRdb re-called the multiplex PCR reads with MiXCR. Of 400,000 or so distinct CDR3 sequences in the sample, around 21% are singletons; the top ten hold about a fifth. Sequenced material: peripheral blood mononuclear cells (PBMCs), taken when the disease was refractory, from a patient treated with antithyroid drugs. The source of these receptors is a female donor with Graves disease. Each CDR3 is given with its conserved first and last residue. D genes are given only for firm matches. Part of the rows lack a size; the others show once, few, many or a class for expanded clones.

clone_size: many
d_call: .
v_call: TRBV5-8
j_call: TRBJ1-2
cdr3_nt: TGTGCCAGCTTAGTAGTATCGGGAGCTTGGGGCTACACCTTC
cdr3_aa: CASLVVSGAWGYTF

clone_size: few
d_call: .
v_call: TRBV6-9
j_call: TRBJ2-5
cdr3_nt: TGTGCCAGCAGTTACTCCGGGTTTGGCCAAGAGACCCAGTACTTC
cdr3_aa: CASSYSGFGQETQYF

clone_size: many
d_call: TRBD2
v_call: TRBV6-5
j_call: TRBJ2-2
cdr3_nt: TGTGCCAGCAGTTACCTTAGCGGGAGGCCGAACACCGGGGAGCTGTTTTTT
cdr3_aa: CASSYLSGRPNTGELFF

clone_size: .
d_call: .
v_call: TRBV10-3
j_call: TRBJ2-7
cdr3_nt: TGTGCCATCAGTGAGGTTTGGCGGAGCTCCTACGAGCAGTACTTC
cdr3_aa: CAISEVWRSSYEQYF

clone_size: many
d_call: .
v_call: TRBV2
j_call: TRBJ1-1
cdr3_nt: TGTGCCAGCAGCTTTCTGGCTGGGGACACTGAAGCTTTCTTT
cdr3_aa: CASSFLAGDTEAFF

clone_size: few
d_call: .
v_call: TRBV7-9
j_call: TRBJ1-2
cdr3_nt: TGTGCCAGCAGCTTAGCGGCAGGGCTCTATGGCTACACCTTC
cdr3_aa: CASSLAAGLYGYTF

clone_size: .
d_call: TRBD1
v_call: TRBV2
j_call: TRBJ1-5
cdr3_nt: TGTGCCAGCAGTCTCGGGACAGATTATAGCAATCAGCCCCAGCATTTT
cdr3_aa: CASSLGTDYSNQPQHF

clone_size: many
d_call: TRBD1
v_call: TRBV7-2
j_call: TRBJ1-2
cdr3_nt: TGTGCCAGCAGCCAGGACAGGGCAGGCTACACCTTC
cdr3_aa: CASSQDRAGYTF

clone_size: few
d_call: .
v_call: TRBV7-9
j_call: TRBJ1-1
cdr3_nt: TGTGCCAGCAGCTGGACGCACACTGAAGCTTTCTTT
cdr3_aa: CASSWTHTEAFF

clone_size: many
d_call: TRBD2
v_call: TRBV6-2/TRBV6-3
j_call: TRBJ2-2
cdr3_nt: TGTGCCAGCAGTTACACTAGCGGGAGGGTGAACACCGGGGAGCTGTTTTTT
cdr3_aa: CASSYTSGRVNTGELFF

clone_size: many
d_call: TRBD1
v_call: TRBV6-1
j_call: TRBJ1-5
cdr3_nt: TGTGCCAGCAGTGAAGGAGACAGGGGACGGCAGCCCCAGCATTTT
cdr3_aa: CASSEGDRGRQPQHF

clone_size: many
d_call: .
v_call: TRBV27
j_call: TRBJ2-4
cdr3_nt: TGTGCCAGCAGTGACGAAGGCTCCAAAAACATTCAGTACTTC
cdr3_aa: CASSDEGSKNIQYF

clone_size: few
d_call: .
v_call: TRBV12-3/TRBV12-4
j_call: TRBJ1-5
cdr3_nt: TGTGCCAGCAGTTTTGCGGGGAGCAATCAGCCCCAGCATTTT
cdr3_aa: CASSFAGSNQPQHF

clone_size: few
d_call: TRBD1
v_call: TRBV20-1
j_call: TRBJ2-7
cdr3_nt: TGCAGTGCTGGGGACAGGTTTACCTACGAGCAGTACTTC
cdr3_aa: CSAGDRFTYEQYF

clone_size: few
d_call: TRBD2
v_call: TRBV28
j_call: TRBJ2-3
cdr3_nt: TGTGCCAGCAGTTTGGGGGCGACTAGCGGGACGTCGCGCACAGATACGCAGTATTTT
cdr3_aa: CASSLGATSGTSRTDTQYF

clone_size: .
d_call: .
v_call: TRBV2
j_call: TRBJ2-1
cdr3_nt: TGTGCCAGCAGCAGGACTACCTTTGGTGAGCAGTTCTTC
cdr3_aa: CASSRTTFGEQFF

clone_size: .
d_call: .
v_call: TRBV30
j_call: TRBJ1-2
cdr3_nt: TGTGCCTGGAGTGTAATTTTAGGTCGAGGCTACACCTTC
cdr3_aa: CAWSVILGRGYTF

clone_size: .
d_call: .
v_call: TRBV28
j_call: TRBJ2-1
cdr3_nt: TGTGCCAGCTCCGAGGGGAGCTCCTACAATGAGCAGTTCTTC
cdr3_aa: CASSEGSSYNEQFF

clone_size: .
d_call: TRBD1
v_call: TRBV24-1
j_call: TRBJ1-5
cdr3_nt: TGTGCCACCAGTGCCGGACAGGGGTATAGCAATCAGCCCCAGCATTTT
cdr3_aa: CATSAGQGYSNQPQHF

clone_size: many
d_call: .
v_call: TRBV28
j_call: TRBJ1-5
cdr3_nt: TGTGCCAGCAGAGAGACACCTTTAATTAATCAGCCCCAGCATTTT
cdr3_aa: CASRETPLINQPQHF

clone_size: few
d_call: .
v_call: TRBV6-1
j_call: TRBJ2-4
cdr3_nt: TGTGCCAGCACCGCCGGACGATCGGCCAAAAACATTCAGTACTTC
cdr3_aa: CASTAGRSAKNIQYF

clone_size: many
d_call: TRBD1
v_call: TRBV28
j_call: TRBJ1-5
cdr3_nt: TGTGCCAGCGGGGGACCACAGGGGTATCAGCCCCAGCATTTT
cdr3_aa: CASGGPQGYQPQHF